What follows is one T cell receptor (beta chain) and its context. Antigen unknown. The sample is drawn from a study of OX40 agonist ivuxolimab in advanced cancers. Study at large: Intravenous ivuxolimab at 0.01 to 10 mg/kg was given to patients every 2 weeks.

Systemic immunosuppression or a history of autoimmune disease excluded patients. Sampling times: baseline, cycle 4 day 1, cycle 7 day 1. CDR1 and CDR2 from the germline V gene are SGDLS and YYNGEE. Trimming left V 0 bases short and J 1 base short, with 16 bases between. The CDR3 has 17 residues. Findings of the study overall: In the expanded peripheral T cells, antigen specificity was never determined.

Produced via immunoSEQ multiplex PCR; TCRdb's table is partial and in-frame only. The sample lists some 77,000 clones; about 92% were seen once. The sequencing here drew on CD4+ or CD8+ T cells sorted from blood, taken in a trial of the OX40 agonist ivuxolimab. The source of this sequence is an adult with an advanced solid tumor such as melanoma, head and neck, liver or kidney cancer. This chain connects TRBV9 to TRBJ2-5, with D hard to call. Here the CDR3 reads CASSVGFGRRLQETQYF. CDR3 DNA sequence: TGTGCCAGCAGCGTAGGGTTTGGTCGGCGGCTCCAAGAGACCCAGTACTTC.